This TCR beta chain emerged from a study of patients and donors after allogeneic stem cell transplantation. The CDR3 runs to 15 residues. V was pared by 0 bases and J by 4 bases, with 13 bases between. Germline V gene data show CDR1 as LGHNA and CDR2 as YSLEER. TCRdb re-called the RT-PCR reads through MiXCR, storing one row per CDR3 protein. The sample yields fewer than 200,000 distinct CDR3 sequences, around 30% seen once. Material: blood, either unsorted or a sorted T cell fraction (not recorded which). The chain employs TRBV4-3 and TRBJ2-7; maybe TRBD1 (5 bases). This TCR came from a human donor who was either an allogeneic HSCT recipient or a stem cell or donor lymphocyte infusion donor (not recorded which). It is not recorded whose cells these are; they may come from a transplant donor. The CDR3 nucleotides read TGCGCCAGCAGCCAAGATCAGGGAAGGGCGTACGAGCAGTACTTC. As protein: CASSQDQGRAYEQYF.